The source of this T cell receptor beta chain is a study of T cells in localized non-small cell lung cancer. Using immunoSEQ multiplex PCR, the repertoire was profiled, and TCRdb retains in-frame clones only, with some absent. Among 1,600 or so clones listed, less than 40% were seen once. The CDR3 is 13 amino acids. V was shortened by 7 bases and J by 4 bases, with 16 bases between the two germline ends. CDR1 is SQVTM, CDR2 ANQGSEA, per germline. This chain uses TRBV29-1 with TRBJ1-2, with D possibly TRBD1 on 5 matching bases. The source is a man aged 40 to 70 with stage II lung adenocarcinoma. The sequences come from lung tumor tissue, collected before any cancer treatment. The CDR3 reads CSARTLQGYGYTF. The CDR3 DNA is TGCAGCGCCAGGACCCTGCAGGGCTATGGCTACACCTTC.